This TCR beta chain was obtained from a study of spatial heterogeneity in lung cancer. Study context: There were consistently more beta-chain sequences detected than alpha-chain sequences.

Study outcomes and limitations: Ubiquitous nonsynonymous mutations were tracked by counts of ubiquitous expanded TCRs, and regional ones by counts of regional expanded TCRs. Tumors with more nonsynonymous mutations had more expanded intratumoral alpha and beta TCRs.

Noted time point: sample taken at primary tumor resection. Donation came from around 77 patients with untreated early-stage non-small cell lung cancer. Whole RNA, isolated from tumor, nontumor lung or frozen PBMC, was sequenced without prior sorting. This clonotype was seen at least ten times. The antigen is unknown. The V gene lost 1 base and the J gene lost 3 bases, with 14 bases spanning the gap. The CDR3 spans 16 residues. Per germline, CDR1 SGHAT and CDR2 FQNNGV. TCRdb re-called the 5' RACE reads with MiXCR, one entry per CDR3 protein. The data hold about 100,000 distinct CDR3 sequences, with 4.4% observed a single time.

The material was lung tumor tissue, obtained at surgery. The origin of this receptor is a male donor with early-stage non-small cell lung cancer. The gene calls are TRBV11-2 and TRBJ2-3; TRBD2 is a possible D gene (5 bases). The chain's CDR3 is CASSLGRMAGTDTQYF. The CDR3, as DNA: TGTGCCAGCAGCTTAGGGAGGATGGCGGGTACAGATACGCAGTATTTT.